The rows below give T cell receptor beta chains drawn from one sample of a study of shared clonotypes between healthy human individuals. Sequencing used immunoSEQ multiplex PCR; TCRdb keeps in-frame clones, though not all of them. The sample holds under 2,500,000 clones; roughly 95% are singletons and the top ten take around 0.13%. The material sequenced was naive CD4+ T cells sorted from blood. These receptors came from a man in his late teens or twenties in good health. Each CDR3 is given with its conserved first and last residue. D genes are given only for firm matches. Size is stated for part of the rows, as once, few or many counts, or as a class when the clone is expanded.

NA	TRBJ1-1	TRBD1	TRBV6-1	TGTGCCAGCCACAGGGGGAACACTGAAGCTTTCTTT	CASHRGNTEAFF
NA	TRBJ1-3	TRBD1	TRBV25-1	TGTGCCAGCAGTGAAAGGCGAGGGACAGGAAACTCTGGAAACACCATATATTTT	CASSERRGTGNSGNTIYF
NA	TRBJ1-3	NA	TRBV12-5	TGTGCTAGTGGAGGCTCTGGAAACACCATATATTTT	CASGGSGNTIYF
NA	TRBJ2-1	NA	TRBV9	TGTGCCAGCAGCCCTTTACCGGCGGGTGAGCAGTTCTTC	CASSPLPAGEQFF
NA	TRBJ2-7	NA	TRBV7-9	TGTGCCAGCAGCTTAGCGCGGGACGAGCAGTACTTC	CASSLARDEQYF
NA	TRBJ1-6	TRBD1	TRBV19	TGTGCCAGTGGGACAGACTATAATTCACCCCTCCACTTT	CASGTDYNSPLHF
NA	TRBJ2-3	TRBD2	TRBV11-2	TGTGCCAGCAGCTTAGGACTAGCGGGGATCACAGATACGCAGTATTTT	CASSLGLAGITDTQYF
once	TRBJ1-5	NA	TRBV15	TGTGCCACCAGCAGAGATCTCAATCAGCCCCAGCATTTT	CATSRDLNQPQHF
once	TRBJ2-6	TRBD2	TRBV11-2	TGTGCCAGCAGCTCAGATCCCAAGCGGGGACTCTCTGGGGCCAACGTCCTGACTTTC	CASSSDPKRGLSGANVLTF
NA	TRBJ1-2	NA	TRBV5-5	TGTGCCAGCAGCCCCGGGGGGTCGGTTAACTATGGCTACACCTTC	CASSPGGSVNYGYTF
NA	TRBJ2-7	NA	TRBV18	TGTGCCAGCTCACCACCGGTAGGGACCCCCTACGAGCAGTACTTC	CASSPPVGTPYEQYF
NA	TRBJ2-5	NA	TRBV5-1	TGCGCCAGCAGCTTGGGGGGGCTTCGGCAAGAGACCCAGTACTTC	CASSLGGLRQETQYF
NA	TRBJ2-1	TRBD1	TRBV10-3	TGTGCCACCGGGACAGGGTCTCCCAATGAGCAGTTCTTC	CATGTGSPNEQFF
NA	TRBJ2-6	NA	TRBV30	TGTGCCTGGACTCTTTCCTCTGGGGCCAACGTCCTGACTTTC	CAWTLSSGANVLTF
once	TRBJ1-5	NA	TRBV18	TGTGCCAGCTCAACCACAGGAGTCAATCAGCCCCAGCATTTT	CASSTTGVNQPQHF
NA	TRBJ2-7	NA	TRBV18	TGTGCCAGCTCCCAGCGTCAGGTTAACTACGAGCAGTACTTC	CASSQRQVNYEQYF
NA	TRBJ1-2	TRBD1	TRBV5-4	TGTGCCAGCAGCCCTGAAGGGGGCGCGGGCTATGGCTACACCTTC	CASSPEGGAGYGYTF
NA	TRBJ2-3	NA	TRBV21-1	TGTGCCATGACACCTCGTAGCGGGAGGGTGACAGATACGCAGTATTTT	CAMTPRSGRVTDTQYF
NA	TRBJ2-7	NA	TRBV27	TGTGCCAGCAGGGGGATCAACGAGCAGTACTTC	CASRGINEQYF
NA	TRBJ2-3	NA	TRBV10-3	TGTGCCATCAGTGAGGTTAGCAACACAGATACGCAGTATTTT	CAISEVSNTDTQYF
NA	TRBJ2-3	NA	TRBV6-4	TGTGCAAGCTCTTCTGGGGGGACAACTAGCACAGATACGCAGTATTTT	CASSSGGTTSTDTQYF
NA	TRBJ1-6	NA	TRBV5-1	TGCGCCAGCAGCTTGGATACCGTCTCACCCCTCCACTTT	CASSLDTVSPLHF
NA	TRBJ1-5	NA	TRBV30	TGTGCCTGGAGTGTACAGGGAGGGGAAGTGGCCCAGCATTTT	CAWSVQGGEVAQHF
NA	TRBJ1-5	NA	TRBV18	TGTGCCAGCTCACCACAAACAGTAGGTCAGCCCCAGCATTTT	CASSPQTVGQPQHF
NA	TRBJ1-3	NA	TRBV5-1	TGCGCCAGCAGCTTGGGGGAGTTGGCTGGAAACACCATATATTTT	CASSLGELAGNTIYF
NA	TRBJ2-1	NA	TRBV15	TGTGCCACCAGCGGGGCAGGGAGCTCCTACAATGAGCAGTTCTTC	CATSGAGSSYNEQFF
NA	TRBJ1-1	TRBD1	TRBV5-1	TGCGCCAGCAGCAACCAAGGACAGGGTTGGGAGGGAGCTTTCTTT	CASSNQGQGWEGAFF
NA	TRBJ1-2	TRBD1	TRBV6-6	TGTGCCAGCAGTGCCGGACAGGGAGTCGCCTACACCTTC	CASSAGQGVAYTF
NA	TRBJ2-2	NA	TRBV30	TGTGCTTACACGGGGGACACCCGCACCGGGGAGCTGTTTTTT	CAYTGDTRTGELFF
NA	TRBJ1-5	NA	TRBV6-6	TGTGCCAGCAGTTACCCACCCGGGGGAGGGGAGCAGCCCCAGCATTTT	CASSYPPGGGEQPQHF
NA	TRBJ1-1	NA	TRBV27	TGTGCCAGCCCGCCTAAGGAAGCTTTCTTT	CASPPKEAFF
NA	TRBJ1-1	NA	TRBV7-9	TGTGCCAGCAGCTTAGATATCACTGAAGCTTTCTTT	CASSLDITEAFF
NA	TRBJ2-3	NA	TRBV9	TGTGCCAGCAGCGCAGTCACGGATACGCAGTATTTT	CASSAVTDTQYF
NA	TRBJ2-7	TRBD2	TRBV4-1	TGCGCCAGCAGCAGGATAGGAGCGGGGGATACCTACGAGCAGTACTTC	CASSRIGAGDTYEQYF
NA	TRBJ1-1	TRBD1	TRBV5-1	TGCGCCAGCAGCTTGGAAGGGACAGCTAACACTGAAGCTTTCTTT	CASSLEGTANTEAFF
NA	TRBJ2-2	NA	TRBV6-6	TGTGCCAGCAGTTTTACCGGGGAGCTGTTTTTT	CASSFTGELFF
NA	TRBJ1-5	NA	TRBV5-8	TGTGCCAGCAGCTTGGATAGCAATCAGCCCCAGCATTTT	CASSLDSNQPQHF
NA	TRBJ2-2	NA	TRBV5-4	TGTGCCAGCAGCTTGGGGGTCAGCCCGGGGACCGGGGAGCTGTTTTTT	CASSLGVSPGTGELFF